This T cell receptor beta chain was sequenced for a study of T cell responses to AZD1222 COVID-19 vaccine. TCRdb's copy holds only in-frame clones and misses some; the assay was immunoSEQ multiplex PCR. The sample lists about 140,000 clones; more than 75% were seen once. The CDR3 has 13 residues. Germline loops: CDR1 MNHEY, CDR2 SVGAGI. V was clipped by 6 bases and J by 4 bases, with 12 bases between them. The sequences come from peripheral blood, collected 28 days after the second AZD1222 dose. The rearrangement links TRBV6-5 to TRBJ1-1, with D perhaps TRBD1 (5 bases). The clonotype was recovered from an adult who received the AZD1222 COVID-19 vaccine. The CDR3 loop is CASSPLGVTEAFF. CDR3 coding DNA: TGTGCCAGCAGCCCCCTAGGGGTCACTGAAGCTTTCTTT.